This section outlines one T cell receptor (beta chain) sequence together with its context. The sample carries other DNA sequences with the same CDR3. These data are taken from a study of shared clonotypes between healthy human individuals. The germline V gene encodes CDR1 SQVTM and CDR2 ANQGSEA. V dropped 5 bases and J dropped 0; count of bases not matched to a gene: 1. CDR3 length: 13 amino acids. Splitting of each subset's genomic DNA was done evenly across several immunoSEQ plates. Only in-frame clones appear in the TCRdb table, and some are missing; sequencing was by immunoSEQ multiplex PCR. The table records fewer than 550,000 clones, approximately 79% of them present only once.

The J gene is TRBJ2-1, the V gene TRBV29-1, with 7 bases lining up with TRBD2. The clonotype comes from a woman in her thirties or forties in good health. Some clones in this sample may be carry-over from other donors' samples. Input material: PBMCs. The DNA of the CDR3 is TGCAGCGTTAGGACTAGCTCCTACAATGAGCAGTTCTTC. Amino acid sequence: CSVRTSSYNEQFF.